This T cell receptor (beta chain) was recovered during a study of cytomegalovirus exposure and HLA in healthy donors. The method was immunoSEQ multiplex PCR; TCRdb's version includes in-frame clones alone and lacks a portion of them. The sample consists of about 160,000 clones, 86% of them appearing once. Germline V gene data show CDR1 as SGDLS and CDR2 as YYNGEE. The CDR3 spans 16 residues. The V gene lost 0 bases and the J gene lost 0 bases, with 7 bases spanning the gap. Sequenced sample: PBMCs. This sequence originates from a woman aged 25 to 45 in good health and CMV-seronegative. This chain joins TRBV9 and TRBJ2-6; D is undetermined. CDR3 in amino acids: CASSVARTSGANVLTF. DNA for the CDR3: TGTGCCAGCAGCGTAGCTCGAACCTCTGGGGCCAACGTCCTGACTTTC.